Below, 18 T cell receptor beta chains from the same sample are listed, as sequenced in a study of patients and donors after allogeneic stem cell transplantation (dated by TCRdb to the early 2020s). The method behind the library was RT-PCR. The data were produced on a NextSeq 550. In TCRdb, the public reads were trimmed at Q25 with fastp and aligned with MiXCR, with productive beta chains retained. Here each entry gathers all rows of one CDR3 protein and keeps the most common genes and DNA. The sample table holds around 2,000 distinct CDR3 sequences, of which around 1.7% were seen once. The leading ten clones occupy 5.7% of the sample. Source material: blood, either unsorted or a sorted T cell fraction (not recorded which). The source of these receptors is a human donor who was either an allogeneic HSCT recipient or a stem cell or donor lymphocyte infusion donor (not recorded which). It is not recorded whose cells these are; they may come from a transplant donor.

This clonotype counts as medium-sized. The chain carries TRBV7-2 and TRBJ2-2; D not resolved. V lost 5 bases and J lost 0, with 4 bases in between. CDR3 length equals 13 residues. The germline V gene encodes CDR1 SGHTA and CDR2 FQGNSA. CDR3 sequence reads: CASSTTNTGELFF. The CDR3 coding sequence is TGTGCCAGCAGCACTACGAACACCGGGGAGCTGTTTTTT.

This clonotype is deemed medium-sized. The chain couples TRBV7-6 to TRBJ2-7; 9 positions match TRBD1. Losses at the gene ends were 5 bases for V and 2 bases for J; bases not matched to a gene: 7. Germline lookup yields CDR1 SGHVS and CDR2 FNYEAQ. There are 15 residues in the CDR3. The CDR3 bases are TGTGCCAGCAGCCCAACCGGGACAGGGACCTACGAGCAGTACGTC. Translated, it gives CASSPTGTGTYEQYV.

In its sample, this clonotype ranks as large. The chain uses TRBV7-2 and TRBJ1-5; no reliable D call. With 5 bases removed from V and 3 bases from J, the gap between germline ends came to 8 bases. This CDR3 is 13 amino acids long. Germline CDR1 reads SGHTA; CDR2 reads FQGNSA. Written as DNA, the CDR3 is TGTGCCAGCAGCCCCAACCCCAATCAGCCCCAGCATTTT. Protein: CASSPNPNQPQHF.

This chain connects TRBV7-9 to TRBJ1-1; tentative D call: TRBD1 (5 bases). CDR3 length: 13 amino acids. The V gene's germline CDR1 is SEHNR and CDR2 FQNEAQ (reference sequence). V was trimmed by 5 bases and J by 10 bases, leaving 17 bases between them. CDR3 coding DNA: TGTGCCAGCAGCACTTACCAGGGTTCCCCAGCTTTCTTT. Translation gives CASSTYQGSPAFF. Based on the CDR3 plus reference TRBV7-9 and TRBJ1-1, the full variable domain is DTGVSQNPRHKITKRGQNVTFRCDPISEHNRLYWYRQTLGQGPEFLTYFQNEAQLEKSRLLSDRFSAERPKGSFSTLEIQRTEQGDSAMYLCASSTYQGSPAFFGQGTRLTVV.

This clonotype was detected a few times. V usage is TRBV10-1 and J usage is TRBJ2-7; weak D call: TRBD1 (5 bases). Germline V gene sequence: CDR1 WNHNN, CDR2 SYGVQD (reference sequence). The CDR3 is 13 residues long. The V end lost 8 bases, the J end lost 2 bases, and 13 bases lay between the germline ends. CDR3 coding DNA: TGCGCCAGCCCTGAGACAGCTGCCTACGAGCAGTACTTC. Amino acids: CASPETAAYEQYF.

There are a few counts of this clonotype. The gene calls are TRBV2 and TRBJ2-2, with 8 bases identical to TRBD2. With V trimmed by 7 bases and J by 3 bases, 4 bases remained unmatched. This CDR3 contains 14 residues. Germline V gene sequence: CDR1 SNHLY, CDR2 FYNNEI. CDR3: CASNRGGYTGELFF. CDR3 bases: TGTGCCAGCAACCGGGGGGGCTACACCGGGGAGCTGTTTTTT. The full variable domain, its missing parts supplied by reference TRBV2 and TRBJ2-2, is EPEVTQTPSHQVTQMGQEVILRCVPISNHLYFYWYRQILGQKVEFLVSFYNNEISEKSEIFDDQFSVERPDGSNFTLKIRSTKLEDSAMYFCASNRGGYTGELFFGEGSRLTVL.

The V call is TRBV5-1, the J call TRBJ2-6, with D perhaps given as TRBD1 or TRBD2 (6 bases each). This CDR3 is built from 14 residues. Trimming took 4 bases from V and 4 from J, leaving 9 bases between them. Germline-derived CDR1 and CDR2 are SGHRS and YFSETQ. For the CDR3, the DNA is TGCGCCAGCAGCGGGGGGCCCGGGGCCAACGTCCTGACTTTC. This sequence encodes CASSGGPGANVLTF.

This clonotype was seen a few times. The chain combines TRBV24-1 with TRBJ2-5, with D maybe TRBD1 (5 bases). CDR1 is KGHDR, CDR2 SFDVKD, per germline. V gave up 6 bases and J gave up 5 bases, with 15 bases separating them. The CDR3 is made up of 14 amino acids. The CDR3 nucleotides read TGTGCCACCAGTCGGGCAGGGCCCGCGGAGACCCAGTACTTC. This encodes CATSRAGPAETQYF.

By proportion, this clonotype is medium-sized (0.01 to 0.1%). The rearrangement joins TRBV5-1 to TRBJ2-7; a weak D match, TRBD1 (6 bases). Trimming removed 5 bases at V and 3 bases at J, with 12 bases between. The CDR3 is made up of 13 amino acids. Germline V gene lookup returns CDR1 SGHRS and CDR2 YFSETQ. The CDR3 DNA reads TGCGCCAGCAGTACAGGGAGTGGCTACGAGCAGTACGTC. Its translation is CASSTGSGYEQYV.

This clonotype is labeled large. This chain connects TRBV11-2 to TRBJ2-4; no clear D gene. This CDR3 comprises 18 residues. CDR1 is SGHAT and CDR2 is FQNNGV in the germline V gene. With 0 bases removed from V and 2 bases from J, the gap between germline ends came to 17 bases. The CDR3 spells CASSLDPPGALTKNIQYF. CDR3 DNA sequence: TGTGCCAGCAGCTTAGATCCTCCTGGTGCCCTCACCAAAAACATTCAGTACTTC.

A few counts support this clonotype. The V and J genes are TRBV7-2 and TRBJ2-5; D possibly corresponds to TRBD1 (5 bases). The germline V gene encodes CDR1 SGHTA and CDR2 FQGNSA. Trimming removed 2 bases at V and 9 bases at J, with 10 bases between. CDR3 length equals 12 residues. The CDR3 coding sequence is TGTGCCAGCAGCTTACCTGGGGCTCCCCAGTACTTC. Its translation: CASSLPGAPQYF.

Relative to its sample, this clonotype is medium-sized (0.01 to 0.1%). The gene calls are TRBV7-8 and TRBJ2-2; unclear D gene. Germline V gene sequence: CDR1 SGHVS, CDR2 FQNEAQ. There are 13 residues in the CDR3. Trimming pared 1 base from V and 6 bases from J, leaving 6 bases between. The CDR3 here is CASSLGLPGELFF. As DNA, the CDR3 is TGTGCCAGCAGCTTAGGGCTTCCCGGGGAGCTGTTTTTT.

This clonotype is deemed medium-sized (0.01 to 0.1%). The CDR3 bases are TGTGCCAGCAGTACAGGGGCGGACACTGAAGCTTTCTTT. Its translation is CASSTGADTEAFF. The chain couples TRBV6-2 or TRBV6-3 to TRBJ1-1; TRBD1 agrees at 7 bases. The CDR3 runs 13 residues. The germline CDR1 and CDR2 sequences are MNHEY and SVGEGT. Trimming cost V 5 bases and J 3 bases; bases outside gene matches: 3.

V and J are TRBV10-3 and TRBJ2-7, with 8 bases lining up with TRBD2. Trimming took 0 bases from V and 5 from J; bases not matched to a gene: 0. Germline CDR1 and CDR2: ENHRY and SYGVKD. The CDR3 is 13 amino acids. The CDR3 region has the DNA TGTGCCATCAGTGAGTCGCGGGGGGACGAGCAGTACTTC. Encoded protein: CAISESRGDEQYF.

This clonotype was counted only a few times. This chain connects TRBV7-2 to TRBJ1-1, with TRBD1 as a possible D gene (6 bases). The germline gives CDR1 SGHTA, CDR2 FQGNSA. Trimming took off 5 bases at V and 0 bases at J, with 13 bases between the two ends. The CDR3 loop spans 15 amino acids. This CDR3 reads CASSPRQGMNTEAFF. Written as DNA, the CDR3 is TGTGCCAGCAGCCCCCGCCAGGGGATGAACACTGAAGCTTTCTTT. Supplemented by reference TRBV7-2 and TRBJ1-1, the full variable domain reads GAGVSQSPSNKVTEKGKDVELRCDPISGHTALYWYRQSLGQGLEFLIYFQGNSAPDKSGLPSDRFSAERTGGSVSTLTIQRTQQEDSAVYLCASSPRQGMNTEAFFGQGTRLTVV.

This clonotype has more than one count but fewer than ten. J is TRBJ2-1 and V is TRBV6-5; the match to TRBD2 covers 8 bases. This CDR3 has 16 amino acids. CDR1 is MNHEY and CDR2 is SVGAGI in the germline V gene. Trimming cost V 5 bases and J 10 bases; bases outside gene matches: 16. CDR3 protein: CASSLAGGHPLKEQFF. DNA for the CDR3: TGTGCCAGCAGTCTGGCGGGGGGCCATCCCTTAAAGGAGCAGTTCTTC.

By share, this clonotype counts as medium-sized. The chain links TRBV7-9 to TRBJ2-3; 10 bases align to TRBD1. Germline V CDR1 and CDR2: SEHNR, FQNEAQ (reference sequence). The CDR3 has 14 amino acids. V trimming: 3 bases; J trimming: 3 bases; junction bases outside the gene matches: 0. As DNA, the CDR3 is TGTGCCAGCAGCTTGGGACAGGGGACAGATACGCAGTATTTT. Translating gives CASSLGQGTDTQYF.

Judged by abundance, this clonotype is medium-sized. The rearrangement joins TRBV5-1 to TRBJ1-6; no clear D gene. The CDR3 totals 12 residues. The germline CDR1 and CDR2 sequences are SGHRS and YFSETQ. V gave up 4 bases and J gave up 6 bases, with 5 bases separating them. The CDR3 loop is CASSGRNSPLHF. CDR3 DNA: TGCGCCAGCAGCGGGCGTAATTCACCCCTCCACTTT.